The entry below gives a single T cell receptor (beta chain) sequence along with its context. Methods used by the authors: Amplification from reference gene primers served as the basis for estimated nucleated cell counts. Repertoires were generated with immunoSEQ multiplex PCR, while TCRdb's copy carries only in-frame clones and drops some. V, J and clone size are those of that table, while D and trimming were read from the DNA. The data show 130,000 to 150,000 clones, around four fifths seen once. The data originate from a study of blood T cell repertoires in COVID-19. The germline V and J ends were trimmed by 6 bases and 10 bases, with 16 bases remaining between them. The CDR3 is made up of 13 amino acids. Per germline, CDR1 KGHSH and CDR2 LQKENI.

Sequenced sample: peripheral blood. The gene calls are TRBV18 and TRBJ2-1; perhaps TRBD2 as D (5 bases). The sequence derives from a human donor in a cohort sampled during active COVID-19. The CDR3 loop is CASSASGDREQFF. The CDR3 DNA is TGTGCCAGCTCGGCGTCCGGGGATCGAGAGCAGTTCTTC.